Following are 11 T cell receptor beta chains from one sample sequenced in a study of T cell changes during pregnancy in multiple sclerosis. Here immunoSEQ multiplex PCR was the method, and the copy in TCRdb shows in-frame clones only, minus some. The repertoire holds over 55,000 clones, with 93% as singletons. The sample was peripheral blood, taken after pregnancy. Receptors originate from a female donor with multiple sclerosis, enrolled in a pregnancy study.

In nucleotides, the CDR3 is TGTGCCAGCAGCTTAGCAGTACAGGTAAACTATGGCTACACCTTC. Its translation is CASSLAVQVNYGYTF. The chain employs TRBV7-9 and TRBJ1-2, with D tentatively TRBD1 (5 bases). With 0 bases removed from V and 2 bases from J, the gap between germline ends came to 10 bases. The length of the CDR3 is 15 residues. Germline V lookup: CDR1 SEHNR, CDR2 FQNEAQ (reference sequence).

The chain uses TRBV19 and TRBJ2-1; D gene uncertain. The CDR3 runs 12 residues. V dropped 3 bases and J dropped 10 bases, with 10 bases sitting between them. CDR1 LNHDA and CDR2 SQIVND come from the germline V gene (reference sequence). In DNA form, the CDR3 reads TGTGCCAGTAGTATCCCCGCGGAAGAGCAGTTCTTC. This gives the protein CASSIPAEEQFF.

Only one count was recorded for this clone. The CDR3 coding sequence is TGTGCCTGGCAATTACTCAGGGTTTCTGGGGCCAACGTCCTGACTTTC. Residues: CAWQLLRVSGANVLTF. The chain has TRBV30 and TRBJ2-6, with D possibly being TRBD1 (5 bases). Germline loops: CDR1 GTSNPN, CDR2 SVGIG (reference sequence). CDR3 length equals 16 residues. The V end lost 5 bases, the J end lost 1 base, and 15 bases lay between the germline ends. The variable domain in full, completed from reference TRBV30 and TRBJ2-6, reads SQTIHQWPATLVQPVGSPLSLECTVEGTSNPNLYWYRQAAGRGLQLLFYSVGIGQISSEVPQNLSASRPQDRQFILSSKKLLLSDSGFYLCAWQLLRVSGANVLTFGAGSRLTVL.

This chain joins TRBV28 and TRBJ2-1, with 11 bases fitting TRBD1. Germline V gene sequence: CDR1 MDHEN, CDR2 SYDVKM. V lost 8 bases, J lost 2 bases, and 5 bases stayed unmatched. There are 15 residues in the CDR3. The CDR3 loop reads CASGGTGGTYNEQFF. The CDR3 nucleotides read TGTGCCAGCGGCGGGACAGGGGGGACCTACAATGAGCAGTTCTTC.

The rearrangement links TRBV28 to TRBJ2-7, with TRBD1 as a possible D gene (6 bases). The CDR3 is 11 amino acids. Trimming cost V 8 bases and J 4 bases, with 9 bases left between them. Germline V CDR1 and CDR2: MDHEN, SYDVKM. In DNA, the CDR3 is TGTGCCAGCTGGGGGCTTTACGAGCAGTACTTC. Its translation: CASWGLYEQYF.

The chain combines TRBV6-1 with TRBJ2-1, with TRBD1 matching over 10 bases. Germline V gene data show CDR1 as MNHNS and CDR2 as SASEGT. After removal of 2 bases from V and 6 bases from J, the junction contained 4 bases not matched to a gene. The CDR3 runs to 15 residues. Here the CDR3 DNA reads TGTGCCAGCAGTGAACGAGACAGGGGGCTCAATGAGCAGTTCTTC. Its protein product is CASSERDRGLNEQFF.

The V call is TRBV7-2, the J call TRBJ2-6, with TRBD1 matching over 9 bases. CDR3 length equals 15 residues. From germline, CDR1 is SGHTA and CDR2 FQGNSA. The junction had 1 base not matched to a gene; V was cut back by 5 bases and J by 2 bases. CDR3 in amino acids: CASSRDRAGANVLTF. The CDR3 DNA reads as TGTGCCAGCAGCCGGGACAGGGCTGGGGCCAACGTCCTGACTTTC. Filled out from reference TRBV7-2 and TRBJ2-6, the complete variable domain reads GAGVSQSPSNKVTEKGKDVELRCDPISGHTALYWYRQSLGQGLEFLIYFQGNSAPDKSGLPSDRFSAERTGGSVSTLTIQRTQQEDSAVYLCASSRDRAGANVLTFGAGSRLTVL.

The chain employs TRBV10-3 and TRBJ1-1; weak D call: TRBD1 (6 bases). Trimming shortened V by 2 bases and J by 0 bases, and 10 bases separated the two germline ends. In germline, CDR1 is ENHRY, CDR2 SYGVKD. CDR3 length equals 15 residues. In DNA, the CDR3 is TGTGCCATCAGTGAGGGGGGGGCCCTGAACACTGAAGCTTTCTTT. It yields the protein CAISEGGALNTEAFF.

The V call is TRBV6-1, the J call TRBJ1-4; 9 nucleotides match TRBD1. The length of the CDR3 is 14 residues. Trimming removed 6 bases from V and 6 bases from J; junction bases left unmatched: 5. Looked up from germline, CDR1 is MNHNS and CDR2 is SASEGT. CDR3 sequence reads: CASRHTGGDEKLFF. CDR3 coding DNA: TGTGCCAGCAGGCACACAGGGGGCGATGAAAAACTGTTTTTT.

The chain combines TRBV15 with TRBJ1-5; 7 bases align to TRBD1. V lost 1 base to trimming and J lost 1 base; unmatched junction nucleotides: 7. CDR1 LNHNV and CDR2 YYDKDF come from the germline V gene (reference sequence). The CDR3 runs 17 residues. The CDR3 DNA sequence: TGTGCCACCAGCAGAGCCCGCGGACAGGAGAGCAATCAGCCCCAGCATTTT. Translation: CATSRARGQESNQPQHF.

The DNA for the CDR3 is TGTGCCAGTAGTGCTAAAGCGGTCCAATCCTACAATGAGCAGTTCTTC. Its protein product is CASSAKAVQSYNEQFF. The rearrangement uses TRBV19 and TRBJ2-1; D is perhaps TRBD2 (5 bases). The V end was cut by 5 bases, the J end by 1 base, with 15 bases between. The CDR3 length is 16 residues. CDR1 is LNHDA, CDR2 SQIVND, per germline (reference sequence).